A selection of T cell receptor beta chains follows, all from one sample in a study of T cells in Graves' hyperthyroidism and ophthalmopathy. One entry per CDR3 protein results from TCRdb running MiXCR on the multiplex PCR reads. The top ten clones hold about a sixth of a sample with some 700,000 distinct CDR3 sequences, around a sixth of them seen once. Sample: blood. The receptors were gathered from a man in his fifties or sixties with Graves' hyperthyroidism. CDR3s include the opening cysteine and the closing phenylalanine or tryptophan. D genes are given only for firm matches. The size of a clone is reported for some rows only, either as once, few or many, or as a class for expanded clones.

size,J,D,V,CDR3,DNA
-,TRBJ1-4,TRBD1,TRBV7-8,CASSSGVTGVANEKLFF,TGTGCCAGCAGCTCGGGAGTCACAGGGGTGGCTAATGAAAAACTGTTTTTT
many,TRBJ2-3,-,TRBV12-3/TRBV12-4,CASNLWADTQYF,TGTGCCAGCAACCTGTGGGCAGATACGCAGTATTTT
few,TRBJ2-1,-,TRBV6-2/TRBV6-3,CASSYSTEGGLYNEQFF,TGTGCCAGCAGTTACTCAACGGAAGGGGGACTTTACAATGAGCAGTTCTTC
-,TRBJ1-5,-,TRBV20-1,CSARYRYQPQHF,TGCAGTGCTAGATACAGGTATCAGCCCCAGCATTTT
once,TRBJ2-1,TRBD2,TRBV29-1,CSVELAGARFSYNEQFF,TGCAGCGTTGAACTAGCGGGAGCTCGTTTCTCCTACAATGAGCAGTTCTTC
-,TRBJ1-6,-,TRBV3-1,CASSQANSPLHF,TGTGCCAGCAGCCAAGCTAATTCACCCCTCCACTTT
-,TRBJ1-3,-,TRBV11-2,CASSPRYSGNTIYF,TGTGCCAGCAGCCCACGCTACTCTGGAAACACCATATATTTT
few,TRBJ2-3,TRBD2,TRBV7-2,CASSLALAGAPDTQYF,TGTGCCAGCAGCTTAGCGCTAGCGGGAGCCCCAGATACGCAGTATTTT
-,TRBJ1-2,TRBD1,TRBV5-4,CASSTGTGARHGYTF,TGTGCCAGCAGTACCGGGACAGGGGCTCGCCATGGCTACACCTTC
few,TRBJ2-3,-,TRBV29-1,CSTNPSSFADTQYF,TGCAGCACCAATCCCAGCAGTTTCGCAGATACGCAGTATTTT
many,TRBJ2-7,-,TRBV28,CASSLNTRGTYEQYF,TGTGCCAGCAGTTTAAATACTAGAGGGACCTACGAGCAGTACTTC
many,TRBJ1-6,-,TRBV2,CASSELGDSFNSPLHF,TGTGCCAGCAGTGAACTAGGGGATTCTTTTAATTCACCCCTCCACTTT
-,TRBJ2-2,-,TRBV7-3,CASSFTGWAGELFF,TGTGCCAGCAGCTTTACAGGGTGGGCCGGGGAGCTGTTTTTT
few,TRBJ2-3,TRBD2,TRBV6-2/TRBV6-3,CASSTLDGRKWDTQYF,TGTGCCAGCAGTACCCTAGACGGGAGGAAGTGGGATACGCAGTATTTT
many,TRBJ2-5,-,TRBV2,CASSDLLGGETQYF,TGTGCCAGCAGTGACCTGTTAGGGGGAGAGACCCAGTACTTC
few,TRBJ1-2,-,TRBV4-3,CASSQAQTGFWGYTF,TGCGCCAGCAGCCAAGCACAGACGGGCTTCTGGGGCTACACCTTC
many,TRBJ2-2,TRBD1,TRBV5-8,CASSLAGGAGELFF,TGTGCCAGCAGCTTGGCAGGGGGTGCCGGGGAGCTGTTTTTT
-,TRBJ2-3,-,TRBV20-1,CSARDSDTQYF,TGCAGTGCTAGAGATTCGGATACGCAGTATTTT
-,TRBJ2-7,-,TRBV7-6,CASSLKGFEQYF,TGTGCCAGCAGCTTAAAGGGATTCGAGCAGTACTTC
many,TRBJ2-6,TRBD1,TRBV7-3,CASSLTGQGANVLTF,TGTGCCAGCAGCTTAACGGGACAGGGGGCCAACGTCCTGACTTTC